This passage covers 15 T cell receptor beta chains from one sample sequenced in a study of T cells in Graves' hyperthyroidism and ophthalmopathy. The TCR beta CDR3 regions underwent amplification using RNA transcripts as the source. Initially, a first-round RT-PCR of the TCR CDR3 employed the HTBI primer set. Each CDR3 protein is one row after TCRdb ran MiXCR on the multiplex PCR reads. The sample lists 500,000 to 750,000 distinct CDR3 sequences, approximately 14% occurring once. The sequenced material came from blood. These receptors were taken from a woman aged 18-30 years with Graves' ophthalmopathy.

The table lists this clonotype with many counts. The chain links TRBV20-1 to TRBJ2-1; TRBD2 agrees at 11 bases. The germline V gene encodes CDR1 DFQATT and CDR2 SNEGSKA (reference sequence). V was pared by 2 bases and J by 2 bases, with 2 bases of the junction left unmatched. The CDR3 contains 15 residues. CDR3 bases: TGCAGTGCTAGACTTAGCGGGAGGGCCTACAATGAGCAGTTCTTC. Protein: CSARLSGRAYNEQFF.

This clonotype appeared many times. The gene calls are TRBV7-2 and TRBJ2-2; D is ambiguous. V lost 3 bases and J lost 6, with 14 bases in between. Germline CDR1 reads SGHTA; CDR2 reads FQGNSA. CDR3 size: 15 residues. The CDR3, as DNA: TGTGCCAGCAGCTTCAGTCCGTTCTCGGCCGGGGAGCTGTTTTTT. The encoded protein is CASSFSPFSAGELFF.

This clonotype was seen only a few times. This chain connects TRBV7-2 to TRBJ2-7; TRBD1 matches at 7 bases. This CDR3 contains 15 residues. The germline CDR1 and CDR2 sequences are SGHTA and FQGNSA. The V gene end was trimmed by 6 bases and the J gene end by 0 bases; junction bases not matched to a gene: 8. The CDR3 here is CASSQPGQRSYEQYF. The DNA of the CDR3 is TGTGCCAGCAGTCAACCGGGACAGCGCTCCTACGAGCAGTACTTC. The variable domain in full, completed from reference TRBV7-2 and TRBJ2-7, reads GAGVSQSPSNKVTEKGKDVELRCDPISGHTALYWYRQSLGQGLEFLIYFQGNSAPDKSGLPSDRFSAERTGGSVSTLTIQRTQQEDSAVYLCASSQPGQRSYEQYFGPGTRLTVT.

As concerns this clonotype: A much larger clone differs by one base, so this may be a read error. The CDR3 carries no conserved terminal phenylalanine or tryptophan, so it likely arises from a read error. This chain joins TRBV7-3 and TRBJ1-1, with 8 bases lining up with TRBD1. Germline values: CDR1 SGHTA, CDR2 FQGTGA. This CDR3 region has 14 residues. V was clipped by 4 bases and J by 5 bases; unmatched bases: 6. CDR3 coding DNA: TGTGCCAGCAGCTCCCAGGGGGCGCAGACTGAAGCTTTCCTT. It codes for CASSSQGAQTEAFL.

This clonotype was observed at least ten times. CDR3 region: CASSLDYGYGYTF. Written as DNA, the CDR3 is TGTGCCAGTAGTTTGGATTACGGCTATGGCTACACCTTC. The V gene is TRBV19, the J gene TRBJ1-2; D gene unclear. The length of the CDR3 is 13 residues. CDR1 is LNHDA and CDR2 is SQIVND in the germline V gene (reference sequence). The V end lost 5 bases, the J end lost 4 bases, and 11 bases lay between the germline ends.

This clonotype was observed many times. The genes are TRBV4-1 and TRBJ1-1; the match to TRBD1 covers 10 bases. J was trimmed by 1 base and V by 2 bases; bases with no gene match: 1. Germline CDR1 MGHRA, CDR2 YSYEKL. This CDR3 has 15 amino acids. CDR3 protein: CASSQRQGANTEAFF. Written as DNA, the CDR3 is TGCGCCAGCAGCCAACGACAGGGGGCGAACACTGAAGCTTTCTTT.

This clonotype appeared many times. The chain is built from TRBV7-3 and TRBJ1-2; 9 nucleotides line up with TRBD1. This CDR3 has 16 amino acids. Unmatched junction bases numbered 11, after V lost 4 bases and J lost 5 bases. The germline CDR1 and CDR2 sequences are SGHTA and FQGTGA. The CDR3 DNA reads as TGTGCCAGCAGCTCCACGCCGGGACAGGGAGGGTATGGCTACACCTTC. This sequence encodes CASSSTPGQGGYGYTF.

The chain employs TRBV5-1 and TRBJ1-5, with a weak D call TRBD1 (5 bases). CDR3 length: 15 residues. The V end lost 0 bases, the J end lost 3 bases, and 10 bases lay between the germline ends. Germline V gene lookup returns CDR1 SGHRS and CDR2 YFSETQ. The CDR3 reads CASSLAGAFNQPQHF. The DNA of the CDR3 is TGCGCCAGCAGCTTGGCCGGGGCCTTCAATCAGCCCCAGCATTTT.

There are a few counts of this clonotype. CDR3 sequence: CATNPTQGTNGYTF. The CDR3 DNA follows: TGTGCCACCAACCCCACACAGGGCACGAATGGCTACACCTTC. The chain employs TRBV6-1 and TRBJ1-2; a possible D gene is TRBD1 (6 bases). CDR3 length equals 14 residues. The germline V gene encodes CDR1 MNHNS and CDR2 SASEGT. Trimming pared 10 bases from V and 6 bases from J, leaving 21 bases between.

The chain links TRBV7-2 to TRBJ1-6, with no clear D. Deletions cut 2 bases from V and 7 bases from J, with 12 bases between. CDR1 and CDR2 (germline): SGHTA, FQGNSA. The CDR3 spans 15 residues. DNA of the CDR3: TGTGCCAGCAGCTTACCCGGACTGGGGAATTCACCCCTCCACTTT. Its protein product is CASSLPGLGNSPLHF.

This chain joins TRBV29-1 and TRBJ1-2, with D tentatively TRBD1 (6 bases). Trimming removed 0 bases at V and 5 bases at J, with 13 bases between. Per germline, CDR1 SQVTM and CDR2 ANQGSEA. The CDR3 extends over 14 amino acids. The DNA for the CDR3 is TGCAGCGTTGAAGATCTTCAGGGGTGGTATGGCTACACCTTC. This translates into CSVEDLQGWYGYTF.

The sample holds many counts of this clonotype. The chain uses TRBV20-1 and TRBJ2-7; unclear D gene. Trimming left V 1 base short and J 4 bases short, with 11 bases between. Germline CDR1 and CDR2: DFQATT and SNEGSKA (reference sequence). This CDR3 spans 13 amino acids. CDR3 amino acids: CSARVFSRYEQYF. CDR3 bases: TGCAGTGCTAGAGTTTTTAGCAGGTACGAGCAGTACTTC.

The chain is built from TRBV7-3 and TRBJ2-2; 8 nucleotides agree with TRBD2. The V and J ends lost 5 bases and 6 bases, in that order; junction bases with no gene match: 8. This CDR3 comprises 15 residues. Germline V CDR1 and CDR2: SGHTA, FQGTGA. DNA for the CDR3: TGTGCCAGCAGCCCCTCAGCGGGAGCCCCCGGGGAGCTGTTTTTT. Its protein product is CASSPSAGAPGELFF.

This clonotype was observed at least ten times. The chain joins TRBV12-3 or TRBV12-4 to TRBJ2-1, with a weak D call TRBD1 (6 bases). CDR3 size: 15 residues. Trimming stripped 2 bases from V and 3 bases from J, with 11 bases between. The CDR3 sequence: CASSLSWDNYNEQFF. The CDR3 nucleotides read TGTGCCAGCAGTTTATCCTGGGACAACTACAATGAGCAGTTCTTC.

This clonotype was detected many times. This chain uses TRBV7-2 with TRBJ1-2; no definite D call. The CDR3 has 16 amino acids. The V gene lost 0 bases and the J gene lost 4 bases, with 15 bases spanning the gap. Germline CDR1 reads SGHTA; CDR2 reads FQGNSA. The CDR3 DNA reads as TGTGCCAGCAGCTTAGCCCCGGACGGAGGAGCCTATGGCTACACCTTC. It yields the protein CASSLAPDGGAYGYTF.